This T cell receptor (beta chain) came from a study of blood T cell repertoires in COVID-19. Only in-frame clones appear in the TCRdb table, and some are missing; sequencing was by immunoSEQ multiplex PCR. The sample has around 160,000 clones, about 84% seen once. This CDR3 spans 16 amino acids. Germline V CDR1 and CDR2: MNHNS, SASEGT. V was clipped by 3 bases and J by 5 bases; unmatched bases: 10. This clonotype originated in a man aged 60-69 years with active or convalescent COVID-19. The sample was peripheral blood. The chain couples TRBV6-1 to TRBJ2-5, with 9 nucleotides matching TRBD1. The CDR3 bases are TGTGCCAGCAGTGACTACAGGACAGGGGCCGGCGAGACCCAGTACTTC. Translated, it gives CASSDYRTGAGETQYF.